This TCR beta chain is drawn from a study of T-cell reconstitution after alpha-beta-depleted transplantation in children listed by TCRdb under 2016. About the full investigation: T-cell immune reconstitution after TCRalphabeta/CD19-depleted allogeneic hematopoietic cell transplantation in children was quantitatively tracked in the study by means of TCR repertoire profiling.

Results and caveats for the whole study, not just this receptor: Over subsequent months, a decline in hyperexpanded clone frequencies was noted, and after one year, T-cell counts and TCRbeta diversity were mostly ascribed to newly produced T cells. The high TCRbeta diversity at day 60 in some patients was ascribed to recipient T cells and intrathymic progenitors that had survived conditioning. Apparently early alphabetaT-cell count recovery about two months after transplant reportedly relied on only several hundred rapidly expanded clones derived from non-depleted graft cells.

To note about this clonotype: No antigen is known for it. It has no much larger one-base neighbor in the sample; base qualities were not kept.

V gives up 6 bases and J gives up 2 bases, and the segment between their germline ends measures 14 bases. The CDR3 runs 16 amino acids, cysteine and phenylalanine included. Here the CDR3 DNA is all that survives: 48 bases in frame from base 1. The treatment or condition label here, explained by the study, means: allogeneic hematopoietic cell transplantation with graft depleted of TCRalphabeta T cells and CD19 B cells. TCRalphabeta/CD19-depleted allogeneic hematopoietic cell grafts were given to the transplant recipients, all of whom were children. Receptors were amplified or captured by PCR. The instrument given in TCRdb is Illumina HiSeq 2500. To normalize quantification of the TCRbeta repertoire, the TCR libraries were built with molecular barcoding that relied on unique molecular identifiers. TCRdb trimmed the raw reads at Q25, called clones with MiXCR and kept productive beta chains. Duplicate CDR3 protein sequences are folded into a single record with the most common DNA and genes. The sample data list some 840,000 distinct CDR3 sequences, and less than 20% of these were observed just once. The ten largest clones represent just under 5% of the sample.

This clonotype was sampled from a male patient between 10 and 17 years old who had a stem cell transplant for acute lymphoblastic leukemia, so the T cells may come from the graft donor. The V gene is TRBV12-3 or TRBV12-4 and the J gene is TRBJ2-6, with no D gene named confidently. Sample: PBMCs, mostly from graft donor cells, taken 360 days after TCRalphabeta/CD19-depleted stem cell transplant. The base sequence is TGTGCCAGCAGACGACTGAGCAACCCTGGGGCCAACGTCCTGACTTTC. This gives the protein CASRRLSNPGANVLTF.